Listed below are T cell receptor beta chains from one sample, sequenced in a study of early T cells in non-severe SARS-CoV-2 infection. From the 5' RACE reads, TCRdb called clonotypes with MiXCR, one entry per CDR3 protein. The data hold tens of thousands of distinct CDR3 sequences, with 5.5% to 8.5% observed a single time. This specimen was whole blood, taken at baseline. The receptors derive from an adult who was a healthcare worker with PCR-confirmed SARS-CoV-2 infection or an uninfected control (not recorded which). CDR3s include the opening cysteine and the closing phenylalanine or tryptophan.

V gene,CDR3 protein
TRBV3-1,CASSQDTPYEQYF
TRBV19,CASSPTSRVEQFF
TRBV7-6,CASLPRPTAQETQYF
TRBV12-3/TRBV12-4,CASTLLLSTDTQYF
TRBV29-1,CSVAEGDDNDTQYF
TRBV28,CASSGTGHYEQYF
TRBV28,CASNPRQGDIEKLFF
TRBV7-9,CASSLVGSTYEQYF
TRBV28,CASSPRDTEQFF
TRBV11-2,CASSQEGYGYTF
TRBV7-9,CASSWDSEKLFF
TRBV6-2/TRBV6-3,CASSQGQSTEAFF
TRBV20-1,CSAIGQANSYEQYF
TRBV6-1,CASAGAGELFF
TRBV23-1,CASSQSKGQGNTGELFF
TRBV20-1,CSARDPGGPGETQYF
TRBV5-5,CASSLDSPLYGCTF
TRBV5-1,CASSLETKTQYF
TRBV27,CASSPFLQISTDTQYF
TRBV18,CASSSGQGEYGYTF
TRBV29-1,CSATLAASKGTQYF
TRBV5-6,CASSPWRDRGSYSPLHF
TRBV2,CASSEALGQETQYF
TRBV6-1,CASSKQREETQYF
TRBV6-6,CASSTRETYNEQFF
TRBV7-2,CASSSVSGGAVTQYF
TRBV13,CASSPRTSGIDTQYF
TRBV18,CASSWQGHNSPLHF
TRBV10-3,CAISLAGGQETQYF
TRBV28,CASRPGLGGTGELFF
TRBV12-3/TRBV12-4,CASSLLADSPLHF
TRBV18,CASSPLSGGNSPLHF
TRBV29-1,CSVGGAYDTEAFF
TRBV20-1,CSASGAAGDTGELFF
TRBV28,CASSLQEFGMTDTQYF
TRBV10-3,CAIRTGTGAFEQYF
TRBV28,CASSLRRTYGYTF
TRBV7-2,CASSLVGGNTEAFF
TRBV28,CASGSFEADTQYF
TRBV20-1,CSARDGANVLAQPQHF
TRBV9,CASSVAGTISPAQYF
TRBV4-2,CASSGRDSSEKLFF
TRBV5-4,CASSLDEAGEAGKLFF
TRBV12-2,CASRLVQGPSTDTQYF
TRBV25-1,CASTPRGLAVTDTQYF
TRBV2,CASKAQRDQPQHF
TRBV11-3,CASSHLSNYEQFF
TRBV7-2,CASSPGLANRQRTDTQYF
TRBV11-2,CASSSPDRVAYEQYF
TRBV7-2,CASSLKQRATDTQYF
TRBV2,CASSPLLAENYNEQFF
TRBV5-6,CASSPEMTNSPLHF
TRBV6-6,CASSYSKAGAPTDTQYF
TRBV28,CASSFLFQTGELFF